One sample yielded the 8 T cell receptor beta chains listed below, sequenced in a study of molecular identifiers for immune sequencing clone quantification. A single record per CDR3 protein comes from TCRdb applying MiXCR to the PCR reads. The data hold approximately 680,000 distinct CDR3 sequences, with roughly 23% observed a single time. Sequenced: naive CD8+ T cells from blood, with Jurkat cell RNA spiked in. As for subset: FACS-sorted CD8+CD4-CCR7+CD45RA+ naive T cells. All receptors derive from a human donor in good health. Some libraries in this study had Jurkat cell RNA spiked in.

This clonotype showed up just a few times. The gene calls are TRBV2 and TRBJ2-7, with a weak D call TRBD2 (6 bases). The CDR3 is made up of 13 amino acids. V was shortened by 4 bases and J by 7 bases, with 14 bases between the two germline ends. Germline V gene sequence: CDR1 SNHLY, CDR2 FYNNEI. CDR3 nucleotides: TGTGCCAGCAGTGGATGGGGCGCGGGGGAGCAGTACTTC. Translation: CASSGWGAGEQYF.

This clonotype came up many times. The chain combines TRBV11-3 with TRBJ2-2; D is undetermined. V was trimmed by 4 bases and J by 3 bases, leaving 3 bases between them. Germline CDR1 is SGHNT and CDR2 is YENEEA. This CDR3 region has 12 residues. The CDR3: CASSSYTGELFF. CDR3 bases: TGTGCCAGCAGCTCCTACACCGGGGAGCTGTTTTTT.

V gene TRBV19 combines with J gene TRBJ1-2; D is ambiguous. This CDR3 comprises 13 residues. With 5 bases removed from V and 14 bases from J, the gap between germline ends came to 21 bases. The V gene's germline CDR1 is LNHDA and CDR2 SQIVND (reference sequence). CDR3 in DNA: TGTGCCAGTAGTCCCACTGTGACTCTCCCGCTAACCTTC. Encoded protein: CASSPTVTLPLTF. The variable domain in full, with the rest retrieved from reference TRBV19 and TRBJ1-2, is DGGITQSPKYLFRKEGQNVTLSCEQNLNHDAMYWYRQDPGQGLRLIYYSQIVNDFQKGDIAEGYSVSREKKESFPLTVTSAQKNPTAFYLCASSPTVTLPLTFGSGTRLTVV.

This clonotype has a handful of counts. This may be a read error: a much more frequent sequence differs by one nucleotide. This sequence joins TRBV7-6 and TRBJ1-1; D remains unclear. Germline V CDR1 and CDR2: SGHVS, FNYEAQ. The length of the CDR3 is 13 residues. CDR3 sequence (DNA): TGTGCCAGCAGCTCGTACCTGAACACTGAAGCTCTCTTT. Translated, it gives CASSSYLNTEALF.

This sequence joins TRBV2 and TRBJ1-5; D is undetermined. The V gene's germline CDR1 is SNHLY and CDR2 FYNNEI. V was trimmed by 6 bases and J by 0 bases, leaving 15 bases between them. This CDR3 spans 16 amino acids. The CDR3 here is CASRGRVGNSNQPQHF. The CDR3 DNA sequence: TGTGCCAGCAGGGGGAGGGTGGGGAATAGCAATCAGCCCCAGCATTTT.

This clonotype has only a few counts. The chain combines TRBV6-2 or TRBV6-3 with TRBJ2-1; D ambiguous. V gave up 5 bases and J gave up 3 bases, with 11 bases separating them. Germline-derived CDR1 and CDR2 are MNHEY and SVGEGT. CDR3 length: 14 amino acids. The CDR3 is CASSPIMVYNEQFF. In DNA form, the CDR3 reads TGTGCCAGCAGTCCTATCATGGTCTACAATGAGCAGTTCTTC.

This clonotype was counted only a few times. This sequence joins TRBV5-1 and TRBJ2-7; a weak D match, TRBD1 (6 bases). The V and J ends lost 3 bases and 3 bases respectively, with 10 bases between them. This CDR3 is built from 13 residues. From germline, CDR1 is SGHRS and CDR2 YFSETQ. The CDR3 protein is CASSWTADYEQYF. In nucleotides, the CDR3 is TGCGCCAGCAGCTGGACAGCCGACTACGAGCAGTACTTC.

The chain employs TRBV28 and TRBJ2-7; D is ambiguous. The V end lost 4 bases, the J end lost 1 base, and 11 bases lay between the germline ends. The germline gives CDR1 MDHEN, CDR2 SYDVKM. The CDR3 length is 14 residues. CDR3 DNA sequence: TGTGCCAGCAGTTCCCGCTTATCTTCCTACGAGCAGTACTTC. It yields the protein CASSSRLSSYEQYF.